The entry below gives a single TCR beta chain sequence along with its context. Its target is unknown. The sample is drawn from a study of blood T cells in healthy people across ages. Combining a sample-barcoded 5' primer with a J-beta primer mix, a second PCR ran for roughly 7 to 12 cycles. Each CDR3 protein gets one entry after TCRdb re-called the 5' RACE reads with MiXCR. The sample shows some 900,000 distinct CDR3 sequences, roughly 48% of them seen only once. Healthy Caucasian individuals from Russia aged roughly 6 to 90 were enrolled as donors. Study-level findings and limits: Roughly linear age-related decline in beta diversity appeared, significant by age around 36.

Sample: blood. The receptor comes from a man aged 25 to 40 in good health.

The CDR3 nucleotides are TGTGCCACCAGCGGCCAGGGGGGCAATCAGCCCCAGCATTTT. Its protein product is CATSGQGGNQPQHF. The chain joins TRBV15 to TRBJ1-5; TRBD1 matches 7 bases. Germline V CDR1 and CDR2: LNHNV, YYDKDF (reference sequence). Trimming removed 5 bases from V and 2 bases from J; junction bases left unmatched: 3. The CDR3 consists of 14 residues.